The rows below give T cell receptor beta chains drawn from one sample of a study of T cell responses to AZD1222 COVID-19 vaccine. The protocol was immunoSEQ multiplex PCR, while the TCRdb copy is restricted to in-frame clones and leaves out a portion. Of under 150,000 clones detected, 80% to 90% appear once; the ten largest clones hold 1.5% to 2%. Sequencing used peripheral blood, obtained on day 0 of AZD1222 vaccination. The receptor set was obtained from an adult in good health. The CDR3 runs from the conserved cysteine through the conserved F or W. A D gene is named only where the DNA matches it firmly. A clone size is listed for some rows: how often the clone was seen (once, few, many), or a class if it is expanded.

CDR3nt	CDR3aa	len	v_gene	j_gene	d_gene	abundance
TGTGCCAGTAGTATTCGGCGGACTAATCAGCCCCAGCATTTT	CASSIRRTNQPQHF	14	TRBV19	TRBJ1-5	-	-
TGTGCCAGTAGGACAGGGGAGGATGGACGCAATCAGCCCCAGCATTTT	CASRTGEDGRNQPQHF	16	TRBV28	TRBJ1-5	TRBD1	once
TGTGCTAGTGGTTTCCTTAGCGGGACTTCCTACGAGCAGTACTTC	CASGFLSGTSYEQYF	15	TRBV12-5	TRBJ2-7	TRBD2	-
TGTGCCAGCAGCGCGGGACAGGGGCCCTATGGCTACACCTTC	CASSAGQGPYGYTF	14	TRBV5-4	TRBJ1-2	TRBD1	-
TGTGCCAGCAGCAGAGGGCTTCGGGGGTCCTACGAGCAGTACTTC	CASSRGLRGSYEQYF	15	TRBV6-5	TRBJ2-7	-	-
TGTGCCAGCAGCTTAGCGAGAGGGAGAATGTCCTACAATGAGCAGTTCTTC	CASSLARGRMSYNEQFF	17	TRBV11-1	TRBJ2-1	-	-
TGTGCCAGCAGTTCGTATAATTCGGAGACCCAGTACTTC	CASSSYNSETQYF	13	TRBV27	TRBJ2-5	-	-
TGTGCCAGCAGGAAGGGGGGGGTTGAAGCTTTCTTT	CASRKGGVEAFF	12	TRBV2	TRBJ1-1	-	-
TGCAGTGCTAGACTCGGGGGTGGCTACACCTTC	CSARLGGGYTF	11	TRBV20-1	TRBJ1-2	-	-
TGTGCCAGCAGTTACTCGAGCTGGGATGGTCAGCCCCAGCATTTT	CASSYSSWDGQPQHF	15	TRBV6-2/TRBV6-3	TRBJ1-5	-	-
TGTGCCAGTGGGTGGGGCGGGTCTGGCTACACCTTC	CASGWGGSGYTF	12	TRBV19	TRBJ1-2	-	-
TGTGCCAGCAGCTCAGGGGGGTCTTCACCCCTCCACTTT	CASSSGGSSPLHF	13	TRBV7-9	TRBJ1-6	TRBD1	-
TGCGCCAGCAGCTTGGTTCCAGGGCAAGAGACCCAGTACTTC	CASSLVPGQETQYF	14	TRBV5-1	TRBJ2-5	-	-
TGTGCCAGCAGCTTTAAGGGGCGGGAAACCGGGGAGCTGTTTTTT	CASSFKGRETGELFF	15	TRBV7-2	TRBJ2-2	-	-
TGTGCCAGCAGCCGTTCCAGGGGCACTGAAGCTTTCTTT	CASSRSRGTEAFF	13	TRBV7-2	TRBJ1-1	-	few
TGTGCCTGGAGCGAAGGTGGGACACCCCTCCACTTT	CAWSEGGTPLHF	12	TRBV30	TRBJ1-6	-	-
TGTGCCAGCAGCTTAGACAGTAGCAATCAGCCCCAGCATTTT	CASSLDSSNQPQHF	14	TRBV7-2	TRBJ1-5	-	-
TGTGCCAGCTCATCGCGGGGGTTGGGAAACATTCAGTACTTC	CASSSRGLGNIQYF	14	TRBV18	TRBJ2-4	TRBD2	-
TGCGCCAGCAGCTCTAAACAGGGATGGGCTGGAAACACCATATATTTT	CASSSKQGWAGNTIYF	16	TRBV5-1	TRBJ1-3	-	few
TGTGCCAGCAGTTCCGACGGTAGCGCCTACGAGCAGTACTTC	CASSSDGSAYEQYF	14	TRBV27	TRBJ2-7	-	-
TGCGCCAGCAGCCAGGAACAACCCCAGGTGCTCTCCTACGAGCAGTACTTC	CASSQEQPQVLSYEQYF	17	TRBV4-1	TRBJ2-7	-	once
TGTGCCAGCAGCAGCCTCCGACAGGGCGGCAATCAGCCCCAGCATTTT	CASSSLRQGGNQPQHF	16	TRBV4-2	TRBJ1-5	TRBD1	-
TGTGCCAGCAGCCTAAGAATAGGGACTAGCGACTACAATGAGCAGTTCTTC	CASSLRIGTSDYNEQFF	17	TRBV3-1/TRBV3-2	TRBJ2-1	TRBD2	-
TGTGCCAGCAGCCCGGGGGATGAGCAGTTCTTC	CASSPGDEQFF	11	TRBV7-3	TRBJ2-1	-	-
TGTGCCAGCAGCGTCAGGGGGGAACGCACTGAAGCTTTCTTT	CASSVRGERTEAFF	14	TRBV9	TRBJ1-1	TRBD1	once
TGTGCCAGCGTACTTACGGGAGGTCGGAATGAGCAGTTCTTC	CASVLTGGRNEQFF	14	TRBV7-2	TRBJ2-1	TRBD2	-
TGTGCCAGCAGTGAAGCACCAGGGGTTGAGGCCTACAATGAGCAGTTCTTC	CASSEAPGVEAYNEQFF	17	TRBV6-1	TRBJ2-1	-	once
TGCGCCAGCAGCCAAGTGGCAGGGCGCCAGCATTTT	CASSQVAGRQHF	12	TRBV4-1	TRBJ1-5	-	many
TGTGCCAGCAGCACGTCCGTTGGAAGCAATCAGCCCCAGCATTTT	CASSTSVGSNQPQHF	15	TRBV5-8	TRBJ1-5	-	-
TGTGCCAGCTCACCCGGTGCTAGCGGGGGGGCCAAGTATGAGCAGTTCTTC	CASSPGASGGAKYEQFF	17	TRBV18	TRBJ2-1	TRBD2	-
TGTGCCAGCAGCCTCTTGGGCCAGGCCCCCGGGACCCAGTACTTC	CASSLLGQAPGTQYF	15	TRBV11-2	TRBJ2-5	-	-
TGTGCCAGCAGCTTCAATGTACACAGTGGGCGGAGGCAGAGCGGCTACACCTTC	CASSFNVHSGRRQSGYTF	18	TRBV11-2	TRBJ1-2	-	once
TGCAGCGTTTCCAGACTGGGTGGCTACACCTTC	CSVSRLGGYTF	11	TRBV29-1	TRBJ1-2	-	-
TGTGCCAGCAGTGCGCCGGGACTGGGCTACGAGCAGTACTTC	CASSAPGLGYEQYF	14	TRBV25-1	TRBJ2-7	-	-
TGTGCCAGCAGCCAACAGACTAGTCCGGAGACCCAGTACTTC	CASSQQTSPETQYF	14	TRBV4-2	TRBJ2-5	-	-
TGTGCCAGCAGCGCAACAGGAGCCAAAAACATTCAGTACTTC	CASSATGAKNIQYF	14	TRBV5-6	TRBJ2-4	-	-